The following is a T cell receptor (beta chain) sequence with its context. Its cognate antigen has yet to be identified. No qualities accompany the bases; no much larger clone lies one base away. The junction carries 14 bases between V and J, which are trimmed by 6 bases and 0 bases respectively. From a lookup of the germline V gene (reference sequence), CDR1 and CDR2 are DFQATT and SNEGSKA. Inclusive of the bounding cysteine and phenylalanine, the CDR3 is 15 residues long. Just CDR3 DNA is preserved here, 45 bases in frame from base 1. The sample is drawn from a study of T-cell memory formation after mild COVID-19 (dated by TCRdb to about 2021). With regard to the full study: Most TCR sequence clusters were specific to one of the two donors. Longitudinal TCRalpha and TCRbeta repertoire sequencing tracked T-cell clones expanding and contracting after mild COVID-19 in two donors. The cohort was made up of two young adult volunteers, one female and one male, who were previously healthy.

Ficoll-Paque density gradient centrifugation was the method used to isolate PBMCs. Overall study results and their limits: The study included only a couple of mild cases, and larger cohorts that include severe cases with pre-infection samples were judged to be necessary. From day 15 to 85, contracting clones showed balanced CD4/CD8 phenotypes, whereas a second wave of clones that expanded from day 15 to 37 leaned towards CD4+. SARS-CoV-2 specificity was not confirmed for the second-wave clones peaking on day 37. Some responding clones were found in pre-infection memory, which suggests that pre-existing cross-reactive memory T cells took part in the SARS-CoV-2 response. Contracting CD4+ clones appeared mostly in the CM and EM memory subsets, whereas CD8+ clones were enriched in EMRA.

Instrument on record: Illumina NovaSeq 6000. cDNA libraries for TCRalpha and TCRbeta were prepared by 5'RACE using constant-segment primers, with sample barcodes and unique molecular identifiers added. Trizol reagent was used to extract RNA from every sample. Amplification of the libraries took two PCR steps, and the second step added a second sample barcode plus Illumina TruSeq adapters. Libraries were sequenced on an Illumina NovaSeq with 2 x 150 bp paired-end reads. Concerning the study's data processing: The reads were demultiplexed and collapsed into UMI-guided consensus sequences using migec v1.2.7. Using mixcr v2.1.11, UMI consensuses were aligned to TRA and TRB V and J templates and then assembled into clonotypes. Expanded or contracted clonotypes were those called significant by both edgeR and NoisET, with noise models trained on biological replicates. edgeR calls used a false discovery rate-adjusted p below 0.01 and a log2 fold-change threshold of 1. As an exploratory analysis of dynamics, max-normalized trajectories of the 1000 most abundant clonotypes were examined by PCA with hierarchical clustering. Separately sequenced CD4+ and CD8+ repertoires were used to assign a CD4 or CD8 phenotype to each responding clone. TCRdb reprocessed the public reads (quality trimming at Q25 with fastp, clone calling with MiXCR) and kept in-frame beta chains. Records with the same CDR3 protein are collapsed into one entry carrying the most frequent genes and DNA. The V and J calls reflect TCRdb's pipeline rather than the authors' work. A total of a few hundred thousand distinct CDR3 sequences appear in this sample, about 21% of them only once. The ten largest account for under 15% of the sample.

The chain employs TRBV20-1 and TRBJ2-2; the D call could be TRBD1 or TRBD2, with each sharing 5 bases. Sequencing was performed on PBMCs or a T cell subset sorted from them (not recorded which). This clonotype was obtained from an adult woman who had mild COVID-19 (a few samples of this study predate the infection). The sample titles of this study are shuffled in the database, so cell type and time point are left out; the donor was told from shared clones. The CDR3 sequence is CSAQGVNANTGELFF. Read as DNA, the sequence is TGCAGTGCCCAGGGAGTTAACGCGAACACCGGGGAGCTGTTTTTT.